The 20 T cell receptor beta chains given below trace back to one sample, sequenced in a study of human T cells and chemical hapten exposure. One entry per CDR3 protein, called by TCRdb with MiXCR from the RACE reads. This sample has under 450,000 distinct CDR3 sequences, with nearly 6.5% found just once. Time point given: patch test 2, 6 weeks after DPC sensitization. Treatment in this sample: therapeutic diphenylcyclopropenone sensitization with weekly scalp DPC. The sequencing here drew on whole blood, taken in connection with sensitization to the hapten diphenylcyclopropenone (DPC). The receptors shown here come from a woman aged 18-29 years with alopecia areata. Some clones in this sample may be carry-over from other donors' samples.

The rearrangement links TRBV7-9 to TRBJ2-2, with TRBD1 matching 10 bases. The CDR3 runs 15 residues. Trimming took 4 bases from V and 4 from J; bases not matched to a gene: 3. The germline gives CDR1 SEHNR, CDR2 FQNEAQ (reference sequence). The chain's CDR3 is CASSSWTGGTGELFF. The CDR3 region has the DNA TGTGCCAGCAGCTCTTGGACAGGGGGCACCGGGGAGCTGTTTTTT.

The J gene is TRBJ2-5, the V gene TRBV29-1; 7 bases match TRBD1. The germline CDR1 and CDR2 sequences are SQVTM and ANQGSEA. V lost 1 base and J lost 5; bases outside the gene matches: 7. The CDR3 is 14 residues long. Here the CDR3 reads CSVEVRQGLETQYF. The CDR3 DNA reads TGCAGCGTTGAAGTCCGACAGGGCCTGGAGACCCAGTACTTC.

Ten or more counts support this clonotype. The chain's CDR3 is CSAPDKGGDEKLFF. The CDR3 region has the DNA TGCAGTGCACCCGATAAGGGGGGAGACGAAAAACTGTTTTTT. The rearrangement uses TRBV20-1 and TRBJ1-4; tentatively, D is TRBD1 (6 bases). The germline gives CDR1 DFQATT, CDR2 SNEGSKA (reference sequence). The CDR3 has 14 residues. V lost 6 bases and J 8 bases, leaving 19 bases between the germline ends.

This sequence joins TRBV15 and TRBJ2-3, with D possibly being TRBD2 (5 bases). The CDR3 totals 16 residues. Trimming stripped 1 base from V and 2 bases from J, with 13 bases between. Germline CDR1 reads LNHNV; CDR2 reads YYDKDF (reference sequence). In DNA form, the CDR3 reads TGTGCCACCAGCAGAGTAAGCGGCGAAACCACAGATACGCAGTATTTT. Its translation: CATSRVSGETTDTQYF.

In DNA form, the CDR3 reads TGTGCCAGCAGTTACTCTCTGTGGGGGACAGGGCGTTACAATGAGCAGTTCTTC. Its translation is CASSYSLWGTGRYNEQFF. The chain employs TRBV6-5 and TRBJ2-1; 9 bases are shared with TRBD1. J lost 4 bases, V lost 0 bases, and 10 bases had no gene match. This CDR3 is 18 amino acids long. The germline gives CDR1 MNHEY, CDR2 SVGAGI.

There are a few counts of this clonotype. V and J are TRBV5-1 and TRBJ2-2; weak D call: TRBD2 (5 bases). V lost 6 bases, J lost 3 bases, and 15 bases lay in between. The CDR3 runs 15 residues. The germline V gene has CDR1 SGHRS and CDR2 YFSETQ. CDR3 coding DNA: TGCGCCAGCACCGAGGGTAGCCGGTACACCGGGGAGCTGTTTTTT. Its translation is CASTEGSRYTGELFF.

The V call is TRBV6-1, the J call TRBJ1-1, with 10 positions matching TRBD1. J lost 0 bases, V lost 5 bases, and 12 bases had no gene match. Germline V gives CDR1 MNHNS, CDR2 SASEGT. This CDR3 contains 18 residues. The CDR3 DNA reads TGTGCCAGCAGTCACGACAGGGGGCCAATTCGGATGAACACTGAAGCTTTCTTT. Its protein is CASSHDRGPIRMNTEAFF.

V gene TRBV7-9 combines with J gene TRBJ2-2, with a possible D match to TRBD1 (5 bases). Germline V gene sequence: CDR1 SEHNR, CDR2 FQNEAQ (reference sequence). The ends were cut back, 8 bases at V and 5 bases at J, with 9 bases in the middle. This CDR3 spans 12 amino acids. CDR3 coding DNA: TGTGCCAGCCGCACAGGAACCGGGGAGCTGTTTTTT. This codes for CASRTGTGELFF.

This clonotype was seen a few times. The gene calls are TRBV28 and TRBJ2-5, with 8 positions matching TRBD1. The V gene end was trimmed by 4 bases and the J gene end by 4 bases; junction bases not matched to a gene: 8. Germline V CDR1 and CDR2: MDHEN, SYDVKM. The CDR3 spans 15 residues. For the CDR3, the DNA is TGTGCCAGCAGTTCTTCTTCGACAGGGGCAGAGACCCAGTACTTC. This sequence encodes CASSSSSTGAETQYF.

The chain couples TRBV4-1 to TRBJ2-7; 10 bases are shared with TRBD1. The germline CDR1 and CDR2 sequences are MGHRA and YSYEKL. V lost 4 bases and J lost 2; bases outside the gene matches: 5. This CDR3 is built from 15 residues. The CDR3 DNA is TGCGCCAGCAGCCTGGGACAGGGGCCCACCTACGAGCAGTACTTC. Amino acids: CASSLGQGPTYEQYF.

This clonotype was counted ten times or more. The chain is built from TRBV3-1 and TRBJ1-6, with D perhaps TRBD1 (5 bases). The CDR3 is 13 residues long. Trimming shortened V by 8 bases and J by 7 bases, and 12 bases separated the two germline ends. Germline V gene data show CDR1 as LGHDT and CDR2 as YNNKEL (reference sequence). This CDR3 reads CASGGGTNSPLHF. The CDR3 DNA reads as TGTGCCAGCGGCGGGGGAACAAATTCACCCCTCCACTTT.

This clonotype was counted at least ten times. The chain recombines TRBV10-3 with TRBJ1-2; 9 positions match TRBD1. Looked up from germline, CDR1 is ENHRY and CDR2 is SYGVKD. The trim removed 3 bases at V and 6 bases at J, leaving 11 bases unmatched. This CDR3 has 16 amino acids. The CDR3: CAISEGTGGVLDGYTF. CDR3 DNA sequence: TGTGCCATCAGTGAAGGTACAGGGGGCGTCCTAGATGGCTACACCTTC.

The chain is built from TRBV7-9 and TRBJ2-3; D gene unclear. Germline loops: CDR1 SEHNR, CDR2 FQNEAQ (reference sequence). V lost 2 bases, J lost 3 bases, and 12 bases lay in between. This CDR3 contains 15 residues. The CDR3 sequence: CASSLLLDRTDTQYF. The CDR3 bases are TGTGCCAGCAGCTTACTCCTTGACCGGACAGATACGCAGTATTTT. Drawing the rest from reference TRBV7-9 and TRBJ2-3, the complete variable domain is DTGVSQNPRHKITKRGQNVTFRCDPISEHNRLYWYRQTLGQGPEFLTYFQNEAQLEKSRLLSDRFSAERPKGSFSTLEIQRTEQGDSAMYLCASSLLLDRTDTQYFGPGTRLTVL.

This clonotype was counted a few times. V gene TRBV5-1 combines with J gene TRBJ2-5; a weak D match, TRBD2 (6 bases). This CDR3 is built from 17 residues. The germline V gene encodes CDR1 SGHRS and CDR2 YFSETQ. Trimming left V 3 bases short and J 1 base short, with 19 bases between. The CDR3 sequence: CASSSLGLPSRQETQYF. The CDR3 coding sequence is TGCGCCAGCAGCTCTTTGGGACTTCCATCGCGCCAAGAGACCCAGTACTTC. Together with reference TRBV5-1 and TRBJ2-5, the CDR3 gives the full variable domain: KAGVTQTPRYLIKTRGQQVTLSCSPISGHRSVSWYQQTPGQGLQFLFEYFSETQRNKGNFPGRFSGRQFSNSRSEMNVSTLELGDSALYLCASSSLGLPSRQETQYFGPGTRLLVL.

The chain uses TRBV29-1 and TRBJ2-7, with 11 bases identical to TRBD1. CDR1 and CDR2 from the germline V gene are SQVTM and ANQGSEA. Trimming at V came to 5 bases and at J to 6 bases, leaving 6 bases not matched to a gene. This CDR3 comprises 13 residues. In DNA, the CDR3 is TGCAGCGTTTCCGGGACAGGGGGAAGCGAGCAGTACTTC. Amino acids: CSVSGTGGSEQYF.

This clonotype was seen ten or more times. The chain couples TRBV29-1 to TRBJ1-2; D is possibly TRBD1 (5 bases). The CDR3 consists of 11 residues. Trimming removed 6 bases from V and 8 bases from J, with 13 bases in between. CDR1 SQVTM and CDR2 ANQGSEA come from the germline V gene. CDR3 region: CSVVDSNGYTF. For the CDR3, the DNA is TGCAGCGTCGTTGACAGTAACGGCTACACCTTC.

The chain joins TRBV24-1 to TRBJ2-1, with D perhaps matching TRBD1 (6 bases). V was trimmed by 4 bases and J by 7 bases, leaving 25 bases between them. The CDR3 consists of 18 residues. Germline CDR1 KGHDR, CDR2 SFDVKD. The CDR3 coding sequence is TGTGCCACCAGTGACACCCGCCCAGGGCAGGGGATTTATAATGAGCAGTTCTTC. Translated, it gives CATSDTRPGQGIYNEQFF.

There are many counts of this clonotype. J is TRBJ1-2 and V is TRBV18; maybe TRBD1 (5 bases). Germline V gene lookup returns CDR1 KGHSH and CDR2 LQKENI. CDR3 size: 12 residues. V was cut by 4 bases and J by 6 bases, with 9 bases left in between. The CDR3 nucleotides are TGTGCCAGCTCACGGGGGATGGATGGCTACACCTTC. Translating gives CASSRGMDGYTF.

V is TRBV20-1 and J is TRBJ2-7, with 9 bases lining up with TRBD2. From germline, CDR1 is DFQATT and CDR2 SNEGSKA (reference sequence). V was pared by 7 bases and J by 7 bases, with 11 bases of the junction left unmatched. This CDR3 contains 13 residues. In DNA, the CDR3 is TGCAGTGGGGCTAGCGGGGACCGAGGGGAGCAGTACTTC. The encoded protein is CSGASGDRGEQYF.

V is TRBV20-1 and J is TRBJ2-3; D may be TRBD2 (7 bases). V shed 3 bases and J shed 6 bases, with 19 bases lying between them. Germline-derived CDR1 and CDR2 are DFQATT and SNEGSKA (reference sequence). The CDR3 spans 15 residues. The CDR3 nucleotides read TGCAGTGCTAGCGCGGGGCGGGGGCCCTGGGATACGCAGTATTTT. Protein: CSASAGRGPWDTQYF.